This TCR beta chain was identified in a study of blood T cell repertoires in COVID-19. V was cut by 0 bases and J by 6 bases, with 11 bases left in between. Germline CDR1 reads LGHDT; CDR2 reads YNNKEL (reference sequence). The CDR3 contains 14 residues. This clone was recorded a few times. Seattle cases were enrolled at active infection and followed longitudinally. Some clones are missing from TCRdb's copy, which holds only in-frame ones; the method was immunoSEQ multiplex PCR. The sample includes fewer than 200,000 clones, roughly 81% of them seen just once. This sequence joins TRBV3-1 (or the pseudogene TRBV3-2) and TRBJ1-1; D might be TRBD1 (5 bases). The sequencing input was peripheral blood. The origin of this receptor is a woman in her forties or fifties with COVID-19, enrolled during active disease. The CDR3 region has the DNA TGTGCCAGCAGCCAAGACATGTTAGGGGCTGAAGCTTTCTTT. Translated: CASSQDMLGAEAFF.